This T cell receptor beta chain was captured by sequencing in a study of CD4 T cells in relation to SARS-CoV-2 and coronaviruses. Study as a whole: Convalescent patients were under 10 males and a handful of females; two were Hispanic.

The study, taken as a whole, reports: Pre-pandemic and post-infection samples never came from the same donor. Roughly 65% of donors had memory CD4+ clonotypes crossrecognizing SARS-CoV-2 and common cold coronavirus spike.

Naive and memory CD4+ T cells came from enriched cryopreserved PBMCs. As for this clone: Its specificity is unknown.

The CDR3 has 15 amino acids. The germline V gene has CDR1 KGHSH and CDR2 LQKENI. Trimming removed 5 bases from V and 0 bases from J; junction bases left unmatched: 3. Only in-frame clones appear in the TCRdb table, and some are missing; sequencing was by immunoSEQ multiplex PCR. Altogether 58,000 or so clones are present, roughly 94% being singletons, with the ten largest covering under 0.4%. This clonotype originated in an adult with COVID-19. This rearrangement joins TRBV18 to TRBJ2-7, with 11 bases lining up with TRBD1. Specimen: naive CD4+ T cells from PBMCs. Sample subset: naive CD4+ T cells isolated by negative enrichment. The CDR3 reads CASSWDRGVSYEQYF. CDR3 bases: TGTGCCAGCTCATGGGACAGGGGGGTCTCCTACGAGCAGTACTTC.